These 8 T cell receptor beta chains originate from one sample sequenced in a study of blood T cell repertoires in COVID-19. Produced via immunoSEQ multiplex PCR; TCRdb's table is partial and in-frame only. The table shows just under 250,000 clones, with approximately 90% occurring only once. Sequencing was performed on PBMCs or T cells enriched from blood (not recorded which). The receptor set was obtained from a woman aged 30 to 39 who had recovered from COVID-19.

The chain couples TRBV3-1 (or the pseudogene TRBV3-2) to TRBJ1-1; unclear D gene. This CDR3 comprises 12 residues. Trimming removed 2 bases from V and 8 bases from J, with 9 bases in between. Germline CDR1 and CDR2: LGHDT and YNNKEL (reference sequence). CDR3 protein: CASSQNVGEAFF. The DNA for the CDR3 is TGTGCCAGCAGCCAAAATGTCGGGGAAGCTTTCTTT.

The genes are TRBV28 and TRBJ1-5, with D maybe TRBD1 (5 bases). The CDR3 contains 14 residues. The germline V and J ends were trimmed by 3 bases and 2 bases, with 8 bases remaining between them. CDR1 and CDR2 (germline): MDHEN, SYDVKM. CDR3 DNA sequence: TGTGCCAGCAGTTTGGGGCCGCGCAATCAGCCCCAGCATTTT. It yields the protein CASSLGPRNQPQHF. The full variable domain, rest sourced from reference TRBV28 and TRBJ1-5, is DVKVTQSSRYLVKRTGEKVFLECVQDMDHENMFWYRQDPGLGLRLIYFSYDVKMKEKGDIPEGYSVSREKKERFSLILESASTNQTSMYLCASSLGPRNQPQHFGDGTRLSIL.

This rearrangement joins TRBV4-2 to TRBJ1-2, with D uncertain. The CDR3 consists of 14 residues. Looked up from germline, CDR1 is LGHNA and CDR2 is YNFKEQ. Trimming left V 0 bases short and J 8 bases short, with 13 bases between. CDR3 bases: TGTGCCAGCAGCCAAGATTTGAGAAGCATGGGCTACACCTTC. It encodes CASSQDLRSMGYTF.

The CDR3 DNA is TGTGCCAGCAATTATTTCTACGGAGACGTAGTAGAGCAGTACTTC. Its translation is CASNYFYGDVVEQYF. The chain employs TRBV27 and TRBJ2-7; D is ambiguous. The CDR3 has 15 residues. Looked up from germline, CDR1 is MNHEY and CDR2 is SMNVEV (reference sequence). Trimming shortened V by 7 bases and J by 7 bases, and 23 bases separated the two germline ends.

The rearrangement joins TRBV27 to TRBJ1-2; no clear D. Trimming removed 0 bases at V and 3 bases at J, with 5 bases between. CDR1 MNHEY and CDR2 SMNVEV come from the germline V gene (reference sequence). The CDR3 is 13 amino acids. CDR3 in amino acids: CASSLSSDYGYTF. CDR3 DNA: TGTGCCAGCAGTTTATCGTCAGACTATGGCTACACCTTC.

This chain uses TRBV11-3 with TRBJ2-7; the match to TRBD2 covers 12 bases. Germline-derived CDR1 and CDR2 are SGHNT and YENEEA. The CDR3 loop spans 19 amino acids. The V gene end was trimmed by 1 base and the J gene end by 2 bases; junction bases not matched to a gene: 12. In nucleotides, the CDR3 is TGTGCCAGCAGCTTAGGTCCTAGCGGGAGGGCCTATCCTCCCTACGAGCAGTACTTC. Amino acids: CASSLGPSGRAYPPYEQYF. The full variable domain, completed using reference TRBV11-3 and TRBJ2-7, is EAGVVQSPRYKIIEKKQPVAFWCNPISGHNTLYWYLQNLGQGPELLIRYENEEAVDDSQLPKDRFSAERLKGVDSTLKIQPAELGDSAVYLCASSLGPSGRAYPPYEQYFGPGTRLTVT.

The chain couples TRBV11-2 to TRBJ2-1, with 12 positions matching TRBD2. In germline, CDR1 is SGHAT, CDR2 FQNNGV. This CDR3 comprises 15 residues. The V gene end was trimmed by 5 bases and the J gene end by 6 bases; junction bases not matched to a gene: 5. The DNA for the CDR3 is TGTGCCAGCAGCGCCGGGACTAGCGGGTTCAATGAGCAGTTCTTC. Its protein is CASSAGTSGFNEQFF.

The chain is built from TRBV6-6 and TRBJ2-7; D not certain. Trimming removed 3 bases from V and 6 bases from J, with 12 bases in between. Germline V gives CDR1 MNHNY, CDR2 SVGAGI (reference sequence). The length of the CDR3 is 13 residues. The CDR3 region has the DNA TGTGCCAGCAGTTATAATAAGCCCGGCGAGCAGTACTTC. Translating it yields CASSYNKPGEQYF.